This T cell receptor beta chain was sequenced in a study of high-grade serous ovarian cancer treatment subgroups. Study summary: Each sample yielded on average about 7,000 unique TCR beta rearrangements from 11,000 to 15,000 reads. General study results and limits: Higher neoantigen levels went with greater TCR clonal relatedness. Without spatial data, bulk sequencing limits insight into HGSC tumor diversity. The analyses considered CDR3 and ignored CDR1 and CDR2.

The tumor samples were collected prior to definitive surgery or chemotherapy. This clone was detected a few times. Its antigen is still unknown. This table comes from immunoSEQ multiplex PCR, and its TCRdb copy is limited to in-frame clones, with some not included. The data contain 2,500 to 4,000 clones, around 63% of them singletons. This receptor was identified in a human donor with high-grade serous ovarian cancer. Sequencing was done on a sample of tumor tissue.

CDR3: CASSERDGDGYTF. DNA of the CDR3: TGTGCCAGCAGTGAACGGGACGGAGATGGCTACACCTTC. This chain uses TRBV2 with TRBJ1-2; tentative D call: TRBD1 (5 bases). CDR1 and CDR2 (germline): SNHLY, FYNNEI. The CDR3 loop spans 13 amino acids. The germline V and J ends were trimmed by 2 bases and 6 bases, with 10 bases remaining between them.